The TCR beta chain under discussion was sequenced for a study of lymphopenia after photon versus proton radiotherapy. Study conclusions and caveats: Oligoclonal CD8+ Temra expansion after nadir drove photon patients' diversity drop.

Repertoires were generated with immunoSEQ multiplex PCR, while TCRdb's copy carries only in-frame clones and drops some. The table shows 83,000 or so clones, with approximately 82% occurring only once. Notes on this clone: Its antigen remains unknown.

The receptor's source is a man between 60 and 75 years old with pancreatic cancer. Specimen: peripheral blood, collected from a patient treated with proton-based radiotherapy.

CDR3 amino acids: CASSLDTNQPQHF. The CDR3 region has the DNA TGTGCCAGCAGCCTTGACACCAACCAGCCCCAGCATTTT. The chain has TRBV7-6 and TRBJ1-5; no clear D gene. The CDR3 contains 13 residues. Trimming shortened V by 5 bases and J by 7 bases, and 12 bases separated the two germline ends. Per germline, CDR1 SGHVS and CDR2 FNYEAQ.